This T cell receptor beta chain appears in the sequencing data of a study of cytomegalovirus exposure and HLA in healthy donors. This CDR3 region has 15 residues. Germline V gene sequence: CDR1 SGHDN, CDR2 FVKESK. Between the trimmed V and J ends, which lost 1 base and 5 bases, there was a span of 14 bases. The PCR ran on 60 Vbeta and 13 Jbeta primers. Clones were sequenced by immunoSEQ multiplex PCR, and TCRdb holds only the in-frame ones, with some missing. In the table there are a few hundred thousand clones, approximately 80% of which are singletons. The genes are TRBV14 and TRBJ2-5; D possibly corresponds to TRBD2 (7 bases). Sequencing used PBMCs. The receptor was derived from a young woman in good health and CMV-seronegative. CDR3 sequence: CASSQASGGGETQYF. The CDR3 DNA reads TGTGCCAGCAGCCAAGCTAGCGGAGGGGGGGAGACCCAGTACTTC.